The 14 T cell receptor beta chains below come from one sample, sequenced in a study of beta chain features in type 1 diabetes. All of the isolated RNA was reverse transcribed, so expressed TCRB transcripts were sequenced. The method was immunoSEQ multiplex PCR; TCRdb's version includes in-frame clones alone and lacks a portion of them. This table has approximately 260,000 clones, over 20% appearing once. Notes on the study in general: Researchers report that Type 1 diabetes patients had moderately but significantly shorter TCRB CDR3s across all four CD4+ subsets.

These receptors' antigens are unknown. The specimen sequenced was naive CD4+ T cells from blood. These receptors originate from a woman aged 40 to 55 with type 1 diabetes.

This clone was seen only a few times. Other DNA variants within this sample encode the same CDR3. The chain employs TRBV28 and TRBJ2-7, with TRBD1 identical over 7 bases. V gave up 6 bases and J gave up 2 bases; unmatched junction bases: 4. The CDR3 extends over 13 amino acids. CDR1 is MDHEN and CDR2 is SYDVKM in the germline V gene. The CDR3 nucleotides are TGTGCCAGCAGGAGACAGGGTACCTACGAGCAGTACTTC. Translation: CASRRQGTYEQYF.

This chain links TRBV7-9 with TRBJ2-7; 7 nucleotides match TRBD1. The CDR3 sequence is 15 residues long. CDR1 is SEHNR and CDR2 is FQNEAQ in the germline V gene (reference sequence). The trim removed 4 bases at V and 2 bases at J, leaving 8 bases unmatched. The chain's CDR3 is CASSSPGQSTYEQYF. For the CDR3, the DNA is TGTGCCAGCAGCTCGCCGGGACAGAGTACCTACGAGCAGTACTTC.

This clone was counted a few times. The rearrangement uses TRBV5-4 and TRBJ1-2, with TRBD1 matching 12 bases. Germline V gene sequence: CDR1 SGHNT, CDR2 YYREEE (reference sequence). The CDR3 sequence is 14 residues long. Losses at the gene ends were 4 bases for V and 8 bases for J; bases not matched to a gene: 6. CDR3 DNA sequence: TGTGCCAGCAGCCGGGGACAGGGGGCGGGAGGCTACACCTTC. Translating gives CASSRGQGAGGYTF.

In this sample, this clone turned up a few times. This chain links TRBV7-7 with TRBJ2-7; 10 nucleotides agree with TRBD1. Germline loops: CDR1 SSHAT, CDR2 FNYEAQ (reference sequence). V was pared by 6 bases and J by 1 base, with 15 bases of the junction left unmatched. The CDR3 is 18 residues long. The CDR3 DNA follows: TGTGCCAGCAGATCCCTAGACTGGGACAGGGGATCGTCCTACGAGCAGTACTTC. Translating gives CASRSLDWDRGSSYEQYF.

The rearrangement links TRBV6-5 to TRBJ1-2; 11 nucleotides match TRBD1. Trimming took 5 bases from V and 7 from J; bases not matched to a gene: 6. The CDR3 loop spans 14 amino acids. Looked up from germline, CDR1 is MNHEY and CDR2 is SVGAGI. CDR3 region: CASSRGTGGSGYTF. For the CDR3, the DNA is TGTGCCAGCAGTCGCGGGACAGGGGGATCTGGCTACACCTTC.

This clone was found a few times. V is TRBV27 and J is TRBJ1-6; no firm D call. This CDR3 is built from 15 residues. The germline CDR1 and CDR2 sequences are MNHEY and SMNVEV (reference sequence). V lost 6 bases, J lost 9 bases, and 18 bases lay in between. In DNA form, the CDR3 reads TGTGCCAGCAGGGTAGGGTATGAGGGCCGTTCACCCCTCCACTTT. Its protein product is CASRVGYEGRSPLHF.

J is TRBJ2-1 and V is TRBV27, with 12 bases matching TRBD1. This CDR3 spans 16 amino acids. The germline V gene has CDR1 MNHEY and CDR2 SMNVEV (reference sequence). V was clipped by 5 bases and J by 7 bases; unmatched bases: 9. CDR3 DNA sequence: TGTGCCAGCAGTACACGGGACAGGGGGCTGGAAAATGAGCAGTTCTTC. It encodes CASSTRDRGLENEQFF.

V is TRBV4-2 and J is TRBJ1-4, with 8 bases fitting TRBD1. Germline values: CDR1 LGHNA, CDR2 YNFKEQ. The ends lost 4 bases at V and 6 bases at J; junction bases unmatched: 13. The CDR3 runs to 17 residues. The CDR3 sequence is CASSPSAATGADEKLFF. CDR3 nucleotides: TGTGCCAGCAGCCCAAGCGCGGCGACAGGGGCAGATGAAAAACTGTTTTTT.

The chain carries TRBV5-4 and TRBJ2-1, with 11 bases lining up with TRBD1. The CDR3 consists of 15 residues. Germline CDR1 reads SGHNT; CDR2 reads YYREEE (reference sequence). The V segment lost 4 bases and the J segment 8 bases; nucleotides outside the gene matches: 8. The CDR3: CASSDMDRGRDEQFF. The CDR3 region has the DNA TGTGCCAGCAGCGATATGGACAGGGGGCGCGATGAGCAGTTCTTC.

This chain joins TRBV18 and TRBJ2-2, with TRBD1 as a possible D gene (7 bases). V lost 1 base, J lost 4 bases, and 16 bases lay in between. This CDR3 has 17 residues. The germline V gene has CDR1 KGHSH and CDR2 LQKENI. The CDR3 region has the DNA TGTGCCAGCTCACCACAGCGGCCAGGGGGGAGCACCGGGGAGCTGTTTTTT. Its protein is CASSPQRPGGSTGELFF.

The V and J genes are TRBV11-1 and TRBJ2-7; 9 bases line up with TRBD2. Germline values: CDR1 SGHAT, CDR2 FQDESV (reference sequence). CDR3 length: 15 amino acids. Losses at the gene ends were 4 bases for V and 1 base for J; bases not matched to a gene: 5. CDR3 DNA: TGTGCCAGCAGCTCCCCAGCGGGGGGATCCTACGAGCAGTACTTC. Protein: CASSSPAGGSYEQYF.

This clone was seen more than once but under ten times. This chain links TRBV9 with TRBJ2-1; tentatively, D is TRBD2 (5 bases). The CDR3 runs to 15 residues. The V gene lost 0 bases and the J gene lost 6 bases, with 13 bases spanning the gap. Germline CDR1 reads SGDLS; CDR2 reads YYNGEE. CDR3 sequence (DNA): TGTGCCAGCAGCGTAGCGGGGTGGGATGGCAATGAGCAGTTCTTC. It translates to CASSVAGWDGNEQFF.

This clone was counted only a few times. Other DNA sequences from this sample encode an identical CDR3 as well. This chain connects TRBV18 to TRBJ2-5, with D possibly TRBD2 on 6 matching bases. The V and J ends lost 3 bases and 1 base respectively, with 6 bases between them. Germline V gene lookup returns CDR1 KGHSH and CDR2 LQKENI. This CDR3 contains 13 residues. CDR3 in amino acids: CASSPGLQETQYF. DNA for the CDR3: TGTGCCAGCTCACCGGGACTCCAAGAGACCCAGTACTTC.

CDR3 loop: CASSQGLAGASYNEQFF. The CDR3 DNA is TGTGCCAGCAGCCAAGGACTAGCGGGGGCATCCTACAATGAGCAGTTCTTC. This rearrangement joins TRBV4-2 to TRBJ2-1; 12 bases are shared with TRBD2. The trim removed 1 base at V and 1 base at J, leaving 2 bases unmatched. CDR1 is LGHNA, CDR2 YNFKEQ, per germline. The CDR3 contains 17 residues.